A single sample gave rise to the 14 T cell receptor beta chains below, sequenced in a study of blood T cell repertoires in COVID-19. The data were produced by immunoSEQ multiplex PCR, yet TCRdb's version contains in-frame clones alone and is incomplete. The table includes about 480,000 clones, 85% to 90% detected once. Material for sequencing was PBMCs or T cells enriched from blood (not recorded which). These receptors all come from a woman between 40 and 50 years old who had recovered from COVID-19.

The V gene is TRBV6-2 or TRBV6-3, the J gene TRBJ2-7; D might be TRBD2 (6 bases). Germline values: CDR1 MNHEY, CDR2 SVGEGT. V gave up 5 bases and J gave up 2 bases, with 13 bases separating them. This CDR3 spans 14 amino acids. The CDR3 sequence is CASSGGLPPYEQYF. DNA for the CDR3: TGTGCCAGCAGTGGGGGACTTCCACCCTACGAGCAGTACTTC.

This sequence joins TRBV3-1 (or the pseudogene TRBV3-2) and TRBJ2-5; possible D gene TRBD2, 6 bases. V lost 5 bases and J 5 bases, leaving 15 bases between the germline ends. Germline V gives CDR1 LGHDT, CDR2 YNNKEL (reference sequence). The CDR3 length is 14 residues. CDR3: CASSYSAGSETQYF. CDR3 sequence (DNA): TGTGCCAGCAGCTATTCCGCGGGATCCGAGACCCAGTACTTC.

This clone came up a few times. The chain joins TRBV5-1 to TRBJ2-1; 12 bases fit TRBD2. Germline V gene data show CDR1 as SGHRS and CDR2 as YFSETQ. The CDR3 is made up of 17 amino acids. V trimming: 3 bases; J trimming: 9 bases; junction bases outside the gene matches: 13. The CDR3 sequence: CASSSLTRLAGVGEQFF. The CDR3 nucleotides read TGCGCCAGCAGCTCCCTCACCCGACTAGCGGGAGTCGGTGAGCAGTTCTTC.

The CDR3 sequence: CASSQDRGSGSEYYNEQFF. CDR3 nucleotide sequence: TGCGCCAGCAGCCAAGATCGGGGTAGCGGGAGCGAATACTACAATGAGCAGTTCTTC. The chain uses TRBV4-1 and TRBJ2-1; 9 bases match TRBD2. V lost 0 bases to trimming and J lost 3 bases; unmatched junction nucleotides: 12. Per the germline V gene, CDR1 is MGHRA and CDR2 is YSYEKL. The CDR3 covers 19 residues.

V usage is TRBV4-2 and J usage is TRBJ2-3, with 12 bases fitting TRBD2. V was pared by 3 bases and J by 5 bases, with 0 bases of the junction left unmatched. The CDR3 is made up of 14 amino acids. Germline CDR1 reads LGHNA; CDR2 reads YNFKEQ. CDR3: CASSQGLAGDTQYF. Here the CDR3 DNA reads TGTGCCAGCAGCCAGGGACTAGCGGGAGATACGCAGTATTTT.

V and J are TRBV11-3 and TRBJ2-7; TRBD2 aligns across 15 bases. Germline V gives CDR1 SGHNT, CDR2 YENEEA. The trim removed 4 bases at V and 3 bases at J, leaving 7 bases unmatched. The CDR3 runs to 17 residues. For the CDR3, the DNA is TGTGCCAGCAGCTCCCGGGGACTAGCGGGAGGTCGCTACGAGCAGTACTTC. It codes for CASSSRGLAGGRYEQYF.

Of note for this clone: This specimen includes other DNA sequences encoding the same CDR3. The V call is TRBV18, the J call TRBJ1-1, with a weak D call TRBD1 (5 bases). V was pared by 3 bases and J by 6 bases, with 8 bases between. The CDR3 has 12 amino acids. The germline V gene has CDR1 KGHSH and CDR2 LQKENI. CDR3: CASSPGGPEAFF. The DNA for the CDR3 is TGTGCCAGCTCACCGGGGGGTCCTGAAGCTTTCTTT.

The chain uses TRBV21-1 and TRBJ1-5. TRBV21-1 is annotated as a pseudogene. The CDR3 is 13 amino acids. CDR3 region: CASSHRVDQPQHF. CDR3 sequence (DNA): TGTGCCAGCAGCCACCGCGTAGATCAGCCCCAGCATTTT.

The chain combines TRBV27 with TRBJ2-1; no clear D gene. CDR1 is MNHEY and CDR2 is SMNVEV in the germline V gene (reference sequence). Trimming cost V 5 bases and J 5 bases, with 10 bases left between them. This CDR3 has 13 residues. This CDR3 reads CASSPPENNEQFF. The CDR3 nucleotides are TGTGCCAGCAGTCCTCCTGAGAACAATGAGCAGTTCTTC.

The chain links TRBV27 to TRBJ1-6; D gene ambiguous. Per the germline V gene, CDR1 is MNHEY and CDR2 is SMNVEV (reference sequence). V was clipped by 5 bases and J by 7 bases, with 18 bases between them. There are 16 residues in the CDR3. The CDR3, as DNA: TGTGCCAGCAGTATAGCCGGGAGTTTAGGGAATTCACCCCTCCACTTT. Its translation: CASSIAGSLGNSPLHF.

This chain links TRBV19 with TRBJ2-2; 9 bases align to TRBD2. J gave up 7 bases and V 6 bases, and 6 bases lay outside the gene matches. The germline CDR1 and CDR2 sequences are LNHDA and SQIVND (reference sequence). The CDR3 runs 14 residues. CDR3 in DNA: TGTGCCAGTAGATGGTTAGCGGGAGACGGGGAGCTGTTTTTT. It translates to CASRWLAGDGELFF.

This chain connects TRBV24-1 to TRBJ2-1; 8 nucleotides agree with TRBD2. Germline CDR1 and CDR2: KGHDR and SFDVKD. This CDR3 spans 17 amino acids. V lost 1 base and J lost 4; bases outside the gene matches: 8. The CDR3 sequence: CATSDLDLSGGYNEQFF. DNA for the CDR3: TGTGCCACCAGTGATTTAGACCTGAGCGGGGGATACAATGAGCAGTTCTTC.

About this clone: Other DNA sequences within the sample encode an identical CDR3. The chain couples TRBV27 to TRBJ2-1; a weak D match, TRBD2 (5 bases). Between the trimmed V and J ends, which lost 2 bases and 0 bases, there was a span of 5 bases. The CDR3 spans 14 residues. Germline assignment: CDR1 MNHEY and CDR2 SMNVEV (reference sequence). CDR3 in amino acids: CASSLRGSYNEQFF. CDR3 nucleotides: TGTGCCAGCAGTTTACGGGGCTCCTACAATGAGCAGTTCTTC.

The CDR3: CASSQDWGRNNQPQHF. CDR3 bases: TGCGCCAGCAGCCAAGATTGGGGGCGAAACAATCAGCCCCAGCATTTT. V usage is TRBV4-3 and J usage is TRBJ1-5; D may be TRBD1 (6 bases). The germline V gene encodes CDR1 LGHNA and CDR2 YSLEER. The CDR3 is made up of 16 amino acids. Trimming removed 0 bases at V and 3 bases at J, with 12 bases between.